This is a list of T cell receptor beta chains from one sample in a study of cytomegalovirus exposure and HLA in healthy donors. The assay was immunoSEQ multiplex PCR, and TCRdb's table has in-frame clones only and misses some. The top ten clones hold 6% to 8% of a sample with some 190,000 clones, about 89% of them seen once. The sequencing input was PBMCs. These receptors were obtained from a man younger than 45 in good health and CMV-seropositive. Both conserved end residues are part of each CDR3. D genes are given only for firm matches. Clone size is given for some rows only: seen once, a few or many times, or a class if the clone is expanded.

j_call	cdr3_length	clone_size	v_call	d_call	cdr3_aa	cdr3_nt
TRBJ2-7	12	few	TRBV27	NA	CASSLTRQEQYF	TGTGCCAGCAGTTTAACCCGACAAGAGCAGTACTTC
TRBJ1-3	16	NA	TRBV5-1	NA	CASSFIGTDSGNTIYF	TGCGCCAGCAGCTTTATTGGGACGGACTCTGGAAACACCATATATTTT
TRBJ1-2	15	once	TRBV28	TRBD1	CATAGTGRLSVGYTF	TGTGCTACGGCCGGGACAGGGCGTTTGTCAGTGGGCTACACCTTC
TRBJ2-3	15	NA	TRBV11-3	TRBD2	CASNQLAGTTDTQYF	TGTGCCAGCAACCAATTAGCGGGGACCACAGATACGCAGTATTTT
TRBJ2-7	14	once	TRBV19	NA	CASSGNLGSYEQYF	TGTGCCAGTAGTGGTAATTTGGGCTCCTACGAGCAGTACTTC
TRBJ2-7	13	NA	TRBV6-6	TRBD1	CASSYQGAYEQYF	TGTGCCAGCAGTTACCAGGGGGCCTACGAGCAGTACTTC
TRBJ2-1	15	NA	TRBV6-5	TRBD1	CASREETGAFNEQFF	TGTGCCAGCAGAGAGGAGACAGGGGCTTTCAATGAGCAGTTCTTC
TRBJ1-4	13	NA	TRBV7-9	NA	CASSLYSGEKLFF	TGTGCCAGCAGCCTCTACAGCGGGGAAAAACTGTTTTTT
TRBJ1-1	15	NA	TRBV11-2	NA	CASSLDRVRNTEAFF	TGTGCCAGCAGCTTAGATAGGGTTAGAAACACTGAAGCTTTCTTT
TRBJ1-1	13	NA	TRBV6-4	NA	CASSPVAGTEAFF	TGTGCCAGCAGTCCCGTGGCGGGCACTGAAGCTTTCTTT
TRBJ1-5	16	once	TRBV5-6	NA	CASSLTRGNSNQPQHF	TGTGCCAGCAGCTTGACCAGGGGCAATAGCAATCAGCCCCAGCATTTT
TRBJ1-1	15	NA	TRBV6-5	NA	CASSYSHLMNTEAFF	TGTGCCAGCAGTTACTCACACCTAATGAACACTGAAGCTTTCTTT
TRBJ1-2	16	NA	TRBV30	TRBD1	CAWSPGQGLRDYGYTF	TGTGCCTGGAGTCCCGGACAGGGCCTCCGAGACTATGGCTACACCTTC
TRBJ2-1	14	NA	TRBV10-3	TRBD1	CAIGQGGHYNEQFF	TGTGCCATCGGACAGGGTGGTCACTACAATGAGCAGTTCTTC
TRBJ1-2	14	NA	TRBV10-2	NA	CASSGVAGWDGYTF	TGCGCCAGCAGTGGGGTGGCAGGATGGGATGGCTACACCTTC
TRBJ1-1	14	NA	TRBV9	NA	CASSVDGGQGEAFF	TGTGCCAGCAGCGTAGATGGGGGGCAGGGTGAAGCTTTCTTT
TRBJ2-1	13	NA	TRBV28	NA	CASRGAEYNEQFF	TGTGCCAGCAGGGGAGCGGAATACAATGAGCAGTTCTTC
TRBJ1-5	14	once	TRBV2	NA	CASSRENSNQPQHF	TGTGCCAGCAGCAGGGAGAATAGCAATCAGCCCCAGCATTTT
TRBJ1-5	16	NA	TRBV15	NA	CATSRDPDRSNQPQHF	TGTGCCACCAGCAGAGATCCAGACAGGAGCAATCAGCCCCAGCATTTT
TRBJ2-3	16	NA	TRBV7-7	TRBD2	CASSPDSGGFGDTQYF	TGTGCCAGCAGCCCCGATAGCGGGGGCTTTGGAGATACGCAGTATTTT
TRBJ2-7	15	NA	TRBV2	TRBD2	CASISTLAFTYEQYF	TGTGCCAGCATATCGACACTAGCGTTTACCTACGAGCAGTACTTC
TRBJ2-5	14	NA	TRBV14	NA	CASSRLGGEETQYF	TGTGCCAGCAGCCGCCTGGGAGGAGAAGAGACCCAGTACTTC
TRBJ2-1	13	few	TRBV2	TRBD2	CASREDSNNEQFF	TGTGCCAGTCGGGAGGATTCAAACAATGAGCAGTTCTTC
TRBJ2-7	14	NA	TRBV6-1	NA	CASSEAWSYYEQYF	TGTGCCAGCAGTGAAGCGTGGAGTTACTACGAGCAGTACTTC
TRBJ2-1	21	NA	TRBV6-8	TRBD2	CASSYSSLSGRGRYAYNEQFF	TGTGCCAGCAGTTACTCGTCTCTTAGCGGGAGAGGAAGATACGCCTACAATGAGCAGTTCTTC
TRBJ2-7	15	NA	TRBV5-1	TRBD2	CASSPLLTSEYEQYF	TGCGCCAGCAGCCCCCTCCTGACTAGCGAGTACGAGCAGTACTTC
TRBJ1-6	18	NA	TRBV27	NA	CASSSGLPTDSYNSPLHF	TGTGCCAGCAGTTCAGGCCTTCCGACAGACTCCTATAATTCACCCCTCCACTTT
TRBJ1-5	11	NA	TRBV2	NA	CASFSRGSGYF	TGTGCCAGCTTTTCCAGGGGCTCTGGGTATTTT
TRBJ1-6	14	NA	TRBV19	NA	CASSIGGNNSPLHF	TGTGCCAGTAGTATAGGAGGCAATAATTCACCCCTCCACTTT
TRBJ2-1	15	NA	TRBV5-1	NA	CASSLGYGYSNEQFF	TGCGCCAGCAGCTTGGGGTACGGCTACTCAAATGAGCAGTTCTTC
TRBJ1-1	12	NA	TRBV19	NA	CASTKGTAEAFF	TGTGCCAGTACTAAAGGGACGGCTGAAGCTTTCTTT
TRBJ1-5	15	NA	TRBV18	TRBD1	CASSPGQASNQPQHF	TGTGCCAGCTCACCAGGACAGGCTAGCAATCAGCCCCAGCATTTT
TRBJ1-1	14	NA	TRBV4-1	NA	CASSPQSGIAEAFF	TGCGCCAGCAGCCCTCAATCGGGGATTGCGGAAGCTTTCTTT
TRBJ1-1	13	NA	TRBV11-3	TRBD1	CASSWDRNTEAFF	TGTGCCAGCAGCTGGGACAGGAACACTGAAGCTTTCTTT
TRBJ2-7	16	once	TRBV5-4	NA	CASGLVRLGGAQEQYF	TGTGCCAGCGGCTTGGTCCGCCTAGGGGGGGCGCAAGAGCAGTACTTC
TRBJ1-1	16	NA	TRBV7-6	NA	CASSLVIDVVGTEAFF	TGTGCCAGCAGCTTAGTAATAGATGTCGTGGGCACTGAAGCTTTCTTT
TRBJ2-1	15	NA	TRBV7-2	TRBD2	CASSPHSGGFNEQFF	TGTGCCAGCAGCCCGCATAGCGGGGGGTTTAATGAGCAGTTCTTC
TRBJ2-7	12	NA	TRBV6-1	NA	CASRDSQYEQYF	TGTGCCAGCCGAGACTCTCAATACGAGCAGTACTTC
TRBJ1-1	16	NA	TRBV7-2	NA	CASSTIRAAMNTEAFF	TGTGCCAGCAGCACGATTAGGGCAGCCATGAACACTGAAGCTTTCTTT
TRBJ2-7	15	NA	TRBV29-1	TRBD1	CSVEGVGGSSYEQYF	TGCAGCGTTGAAGGGGTAGGGGGCAGTTCCTACGAGCAGTACTTC
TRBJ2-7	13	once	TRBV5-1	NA	CASSLAQGYEQYF	TGCGCCAGCAGCTTAGCACAGGGCTACGAGCAGTACTTC
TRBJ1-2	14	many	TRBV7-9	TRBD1	CASSPGQGNYGYTF	TGTGCCAGCAGTCCGGGACAGGGGAACTATGGCTACACCTTC
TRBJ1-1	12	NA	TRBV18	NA	CASSRGNTEAFF	TGTGCCAGCTCACGGGGGAACACTGAAGCTTTCTTT
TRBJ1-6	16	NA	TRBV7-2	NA	CASSSLVSSYNSPLHF	TGTGCCAGCAGCTCCCTGGTGAGCTCCTATAATTCACCCCTCCACTTT
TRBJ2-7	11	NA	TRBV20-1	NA	CSARDRGEQYF	TGCAGTGCTAGAGATAGAGGCGAGCAGTACTTC
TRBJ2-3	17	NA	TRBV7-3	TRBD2	CASSLTGGGPPEWAQYF	TGTGCCAGCAGCTTAACTGGCGGGGGGCCTCCGGAGTGGGCGCAGTATTTT
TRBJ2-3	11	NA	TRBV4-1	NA	CASGTPDTQYF	TGCGCCAGTGGGACTCCAGATACGCAGTATTTT
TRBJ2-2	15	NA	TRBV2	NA	CASSLTETNTGELFF	TGTGCCAGCAGTCTGACAGAGACGAACACCGGGGAGCTGTTTTTT
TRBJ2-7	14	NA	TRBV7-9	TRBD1	CASSLGDRDYEQYF	TGTGCCAGCAGCTTAGGGGACAGGGACTACGAGCAGTACTTC
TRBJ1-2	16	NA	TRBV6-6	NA	CASSYSGVLAADGYTF	TGTGCCAGCAGTTACTCCGGAGTCCTCGCAGCAGATGGCTACACCTTC
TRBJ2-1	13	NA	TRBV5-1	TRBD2	CASGTSGRNEQFF	TGCGCCAGCGGGACTAGCGGGCGGAATGAGCAGTTCTTC
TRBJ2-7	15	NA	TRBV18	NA	CASSLARDGSYEQYF	TGTGCCAGCTCGCTTGCACGGGACGGATCCTACGAGCAGTACTTC
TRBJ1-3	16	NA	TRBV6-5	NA	CASSYSGRSPGNTIYF	TGTGCCAGCAGTTACTCGGGCAGGTCCCCTGGAAACACCATATATTTT
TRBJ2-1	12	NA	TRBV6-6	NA	CASSYGSPEQFF	TGTGCCAGCAGTTATGGGTCCCCTGAGCAGTTCTTC
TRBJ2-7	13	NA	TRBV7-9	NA	CASSSGGHDEQYF	TGTGCCAGCAGCTCCGGGGGACACGACGAGCAGTACTTC